Shown below are 13 T cell receptor beta chains from a single sample sequenced in a study of cytomegalovirus exposure and HLA in healthy donors. The data were produced by immunoSEQ multiplex PCR, yet TCRdb's version contains in-frame clones alone and is incomplete. The sample yields 120,000 or so clones, around 96% seen once. The sample was PBMCs. The receptors originated from a man aged 18 to 30 in good health and CMV-seronegative.

The chain has TRBV18 and TRBJ2-5; D not certain. CDR3 length equals 13 residues. Trimming removed 5 bases at V and 5 bases at J, with 12 bases between. The germline V gene encodes CDR1 KGHSH and CDR2 LQKENI. CDR3 region: CASSYFNGETQYF. CDR3 coding DNA: TGTGCCAGCTCATACTTTAACGGGGAGACCCAGTACTTC.

CDR3 in amino acids: CASSVSYEQYF. Here the CDR3 DNA reads TGTGCCAGCAGCGTCAGCTACGAGCAGTACTTC. This sequence joins TRBV7-9 and TRBJ2-7; D gene uncertain. Looked up from germline, CDR1 is SEHNR and CDR2 is FQNEAQ (reference sequence). Trimming left V 5 bases short and J 3 bases short, with 5 bases between. This CDR3 region has 11 residues.

CDR3 nucleotide sequence: TGTGCCAGCAGTCCCCCGGGGGGAGTGTACCCGAACACCGGGGAGCTGTTTTTT. Translation: CASSPPGGVYPNTGELFF. The chain links TRBV28 to TRBJ2-2; 7 bases are a match to TRBD2. Unmatched junction bases numbered 12, after V lost 5 bases and J lost 0 bases. The germline V gene encodes CDR1 MDHEN and CDR2 SYDVKM. The CDR3 runs to 18 residues.

V and J are TRBV18 and TRBJ2-2; TRBD1 is a possible D gene (5 bases). CDR3 length: 14 residues. The V and J ends lost 5 bases and 6 bases respectively, with 13 bases between them. Germline assignment: CDR1 KGHSH and CDR2 LQKENI. The CDR3 is CASSVLSGSGELFF. In DNA, the CDR3 is TGTGCCAGCTCAGTCCTCTCAGGGTCCGGGGAGCTGTTTTTT. Full variable domain (missing parts from reference TRBV18 and TRBJ2-2): NAGVMQNPRHLVRRRGQEARLRCSPMKGHSHVYWYRQLPEEGLKFMVYLQKENIIDESGMPKERFSAEFPKEGPSILRIQQVVRGDSAAYFCASSVLSGSGELFFGEGSRLTVL.

The V and J genes are TRBV19 and TRBJ2-3; TRBD2 agrees at 10 bases. V gave up 5 bases and J gave up 7 bases; unmatched junction bases: 12. The CDR3 loop spans 16 amino acids. Germline values: CDR1 LNHDA, CDR2 SQIVND (reference sequence). CDR3 sequence (DNA): TGTGCCAGTAGTCGCCTAGCGGGAGCCTCTACAAATACGCAGTATTTT. Encoded protein: CASSRLAGASTNTQYF. Filled out from reference TRBV19 and TRBJ2-3, the complete variable domain reads DGGITQSPKYLFRKEGQNVTLSCEQNLNHDAMYWYRQDPGQGLRLIYYSQIVNDFQKGDIAEGYSVSREKKESFPLTVTSAQKNPTAFYLCASSRLAGASTNTQYFGPGTRLTVL.

The chain joins TRBV7-3 to TRBJ2-1; D uncertain. The CDR3 spans 17 residues. V was cut by 5 bases and J by 0 bases, with 17 bases left in between. The germline V gene has CDR1 SGHTA and CDR2 FQGTGA. CDR3 DNA sequence: TGTGCCAGCAGCCCGTATCCGGAGTCCAGCTCCTACAATGAGCAGTTCTTC. Translation: CASSPYPESSSYNEQFF.

This chain joins TRBV7-2 and TRBJ1-2; 8 positions match TRBD1. With 1 base clipped from V and 8 bases from J, the junction kept 3 bases outside the gene matches. The V gene's germline CDR1 is SGHTA and CDR2 FQGNSA. The CDR3 covers 13 residues. This CDR3 reads CASSLVGQEGYTF. The DNA of the CDR3 is TGTGCCAGCAGCTTAGTGGGACAGGAAGGCTACACCTTC.

V and J are TRBV6-5 and TRBJ2-1; 9 nucleotides match TRBD2. J lost 10 bases, V lost 7 bases, and 11 bases had no gene match. This CDR3 has 14 residues. In germline, CDR1 is MNHEY, CDR2 SVGAGI. DNA of the CDR3: TGTGCCAGCACTACTAGCGGGTGGACCGGGGAGCAGTTCTTC. This codes for CASTTSGWTGEQFF.

V gene TRBV4-3 combines with J gene TRBJ2-2, with 7 bases lining up with TRBD1. The CDR3 totals 19 residues. The V segment lost 4 bases and the J segment 0 bases; nucleotides outside the gene matches: 14. CDR1 LGHNA and CDR2 YSLEER come from the germline V gene. In DNA form, the CDR3 reads TGCGCCAGCAGCCGATACACGCTCCCCGGGACAGCGAACACCGGGGAGCTGTTTTTT. Its protein is CASSRYTLPGTANTGELFF.

V is TRBV28 and J is TRBJ1-1; maybe TRBD1 (5 bases). This CDR3 spans 16 amino acids. CDR1 MDHEN and CDR2 SYDVKM come from the germline V gene. Trimming pared 6 bases from V and 2 bases from J, leaving 19 bases between. The CDR3 sequence: CASRPGHPTRNTEAFF. Here the CDR3 DNA reads TGTGCCAGCAGGCCCGGACACCCGACTCGAAACACTGAAGCTTTCTTT.

The CDR3 region has the DNA TGTGCCAGTAGTCAGAGCGGGGTTGGATCGGAGCAGTACTTC. Translated: CASSQSGVGSEQYF. The gene calls are TRBV19 and TRBJ2-7, with TRBD2 matching over 7 bases. This CDR3 region has 14 residues. Germline CDR1 and CDR2: LNHDA and SQIVND (reference sequence). Trimming removed 5 bases from V and 7 bases from J; junction bases left unmatched: 11.

This clone was detected a few times. This chain joins TRBV10-3 and TRBJ2-3, with 12 bases lining up with TRBD2. J gave up 0 bases and V 9 bases, and 7 bases lay outside the gene matches. The germline V gene encodes CDR1 ENHRY and CDR2 SYGVKD. This CDR3 spans 16 amino acids. The CDR3, as DNA: TGTGCCATGAGTTCTAGCGGGAGGGCCAGCACAGATACGCAGTATTTT. It translates to CAMSSSGRASTDTQYF.

V and J are TRBV19 and TRBJ2-2, with 8 bases matching TRBD2. The length of the CDR3 is 19 residues. With V trimmed by 5 bases and J by 5 bases, 19 bases remained unmatched. Germline V gives CDR1 LNHDA, CDR2 SQIVND (reference sequence). In DNA form, the CDR3 reads TGTGCCAGTAGTCCAACACTCCTCGCGGGAGGTCGCGAAACCGGGGAGCTGTTTTTT. The encoded protein is CASSPTLLAGGRETGELFF.